Following are 22 T cell receptor beta chains from one sample sequenced in a study of T cell repertoires in cytomegalovirus infection. TCRdb processed the reads anew with MiXCR; each CDR3 protein has one entry. The sample contains 200,000 to 300,000 distinct CDR3 sequences, over 8% of which appear only once. The sequenced sample was PBMCs. The receptors were sampled from a human donor in good health (CMV status not recorded). Some clones in this sample may be carry-over from other donors' samples.

This clonotype was found a few times. The rearrangement uses TRBV5-6 and TRBJ2-5; TRBD1 might be the D (5 bases). The CDR3 runs 14 residues. CDR1 and CDR2 (germline): SGHDT, YYEEEE. Trimming pared 6 bases from V and 4 bases from J, leaving 16 bases between. The CDR3 region is CASTKGGRAETQYF. CDR3 nucleotides: TGTGCCAGCACCAAGGGTGGCAGGGCAGAGACCCAGTACTTC.

This clonotype has at least ten counts. This chain links TRBV7-2 with TRBJ1-2; maybe TRBD1 (6 bases). Trimming shortened V by 5 bases and J by 4 bases, and 14 bases separated the two germline ends. Germline CDR1 is SGHTA and CDR2 is FQGNSA. This CDR3 region has 14 residues. The CDR3 sequence: CASSTGMLRYGYTF. The CDR3 coding sequence is TGTGCCAGCAGCACAGGGATGCTTCGCTATGGCTACACCTTC.

This clonotype was found many times. This sequence joins TRBV7-2 and TRBJ1-3; D not certain. CDR1 is SGHTA and CDR2 is FQGNSA in the germline V gene. The V and J ends lost 1 base and 10 bases respectively, with 8 bases between them. The CDR3 is 12 residues long. As DNA, the CDR3 is TGTGCCAGCAGCTTAGAGGGAAGGACCATATATTTT. This sequence encodes CASSLEGRTIYF. The full variable domain, its missing parts supplied by reference TRBV7-2 and TRBJ1-3, is GAGVSQSPSNKVTEKGKDVELRCDPISGHTALYWYRQSLGQGLEFLIYFQGNSAPDKSGLPSDRFSAERTGGSVSTLTIQRTQQEDSAVYLCASSLEGRTIYFGEGSWLTVV.

The rearrangement uses TRBV11-2 and TRBJ1-5; TRBD1 matches at 9 bases. CDR3 length: 19 amino acids. With V trimmed by 2 bases and J by 2 bases, 13 bases remained unmatched. From germline, CDR1 is SGHAT and CDR2 FQNNGV. The CDR3 reads CASSLHGTGRDRGNQPQHF. In nucleotides, the CDR3 is TGTGCCAGCAGCTTACACGGGACAGGGAGAGATAGAGGCAATCAGCCCCAGCATTTT.

This clonotype was seen at least ten times. The chain combines TRBV7-9 with TRBJ1-2; TRBD1 is a possible D gene (5 bases). Per germline, CDR1 SEHNR and CDR2 FQNEAQ (reference sequence). Trimming cost V 2 bases and J 6 bases, with 13 bases left between them. CDR3 size: 14 residues. The chain's CDR3 is CASSLTGTSNGYTF. The CDR3 bases are TGTGCCAGCAGCTTAACCGGGACCTCCAATGGCTACACCTTC.

The rearrangement uses TRBV20-1 and TRBJ1-3; a possible D gene is TRBD1 (5 bases). Germline assignment: CDR1 DFQATT and CDR2 SNEGSKA (reference sequence). Trimming pared 0 bases from V and 4 bases from J, leaving 16 bases between. This CDR3 region has 16 residues. CDR3 coding DNA: TGCAGTGCTAGAGAAAAGCTAGGGGCGCGGGGAAACACCATATATTTT. This gives the protein CSAREKLGARGNTIYF.

This clonotype was seen ten or more times. The V call is TRBV5-1, the J call TRBJ2-3; TRBD1 is a possible D gene (6 bases). V was pared by 1 base and J by 2 bases, with 11 bases between. Germline values: CDR1 SGHRS, CDR2 YFSETQ. The CDR3 length is 15 residues. CDR3 sequence: CASSLRGSHTDTQYF. In nucleotides, the CDR3 is TGCGCCAGCAGCTTGAGGGGGAGCCACACAGATACGCAGTATTTT.

This clonotype appeared many times. The gene calls are TRBV7-2 and TRBJ2-2; a weak D match, TRBD2 (5 bases). The CDR3 loop spans 15 amino acids. The ends were cut back, 3 bases at V and 2 bases at J, with 10 bases in the middle. Per germline, CDR1 SGHTA and CDR2 FQGNSA. CDR3 DNA: TGTGCCAGCAGCTTTTTCCGGGAAAACACCGGGGAGCTGTTTTTT. Residues: CASSFFRENTGELFF.

In this sample, this clonotype turned up a few times. V and J are TRBV14 and TRBJ2-1; TRBD1 aligns across 7 bases. J gave up 2 bases and V 0 bases, and 10 bases lay outside the gene matches. The CDR3 covers 18 residues. Germline CDR1 and CDR2: SGHDN and FVKESK. The CDR3 region has the DNA TGTGCCAGCAGCCAAGATCCCAACAGGGGCCTCCCCTACAATGAGCAGTTCTTC. Protein: CASSQDPNRGLPYNEQFF.

This clonotype appeared many times. The chain links TRBV20-1 to TRBJ1-2; D not certain. Trimming took off 1 base at V and 7 bases at J, with 13 bases between the two ends. The CDR3 is 13 amino acids. CDR1 DFQATT and CDR2 SNEGSKA come from the germline V gene (reference sequence). The CDR3 bases are TGCAGTGCTAGAGGCCTTCGGAAGGGTGGCTACACCTTC. It encodes CSARGLRKGGYTF.

This clonotype was seen repeatedly, ten times or more. This chain joins TRBV7-2 and TRBJ2-5, with D unresolved. The V gene's germline CDR1 is SGHTA and CDR2 FQGNSA. The ends were cut back, 1 base at V and 4 bases at J, with 10 bases in the middle. The CDR3 totals 14 residues. The CDR3 loop reads CASSLEVWGETQYF. CDR3 coding DNA: TGTGCCAGCAGCTTAGAAGTATGGGGAGAGACCCAGTACTTC.

This clonotype was picked up many times. The V and J genes are TRBV13 and TRBJ1-5, with 7 nucleotides matching TRBD1. The CDR3 totals 14 residues. Germline CDR1 is PRHDT and CDR2 is FYEKMQ (reference sequence). Trimming at V came to 5 bases and at J to 7 bases, leaving 8 bases not matched to a gene. The CDR3 region has the DNA TGTGCCAGCAGCGAGGACAGGAAGGGACAGCCCCAGCATTTT. Translating gives CASSEDRKGQPQHF.

This clonotype was seen a few times. V gene TRBV7-9 combines with J gene TRBJ2-3; 7 nucleotides match TRBD2. Germline trimming cut 5 bases from V and 2 bases from J; bases unmatched to any gene: 10. The CDR3 length is 16 residues. Germline CDR1 is SEHNR and CDR2 is FQNEAQ (reference sequence). The CDR3 region has the DNA TGTGCCAGCAGCCTATTGGCGGGGGAGAACACAGATACGCAGTATTTT. Its protein product is CASSLLAGENTDTQYF.

This clonotype was seen at least ten times. The rearrangement links TRBV6-5 to TRBJ2-7, with 15 bases fitting TRBD2. Germline V gives CDR1 MNHEY, CDR2 SVGAGI. After removal of 0 bases from V and 4 bases from J, the junction contained 13 bases not matched to a gene. The CDR3 is made up of 20 amino acids. The CDR3 region is CASSYSRWTSGRGLEYEQYF. Here the CDR3 DNA reads TGTGCCAGCAGTTACTCGAGATGGACTAGCGGGAGGGGGTTGGAGTACGAGCAGTACTTC.

This clonotype occurred a few times. CDR3 nucleotides: TGTGCCAGCAGTTCCGACAGCGGGGCTGAAGCTTTCTTT. The encoded protein is CASSSDSGAEAFF. The chain carries TRBV7-2 and TRBJ1-1, with D perhaps matching TRBD1 (5 bases). CDR3 length: 13 residues. Germline CDR1 SGHTA, CDR2 FQGNSA. V was trimmed by 6 bases and J by 6 bases, leaving 14 bases between them.

The chain couples TRBV19 to TRBJ1-5; 12 nucleotides align to TRBD1. CDR1 and CDR2 (germline): LNHDA, SQIVND (reference sequence). CDR3 length: 15 amino acids. Trimming took 5 bases from V and 4 from J; bases not matched to a gene: 3. CDR3 sequence reads: CASSRDRGPNQPQHF. CDR3 nucleotide sequence: TGTGCCAGTAGTCGGGACAGGGGGCCTAATCAGCCCCAGCATTTT.

This clonotype was seen a handful of times. The rearrangement uses TRBV7-9 and TRBJ1-4; 7 nucleotides line up with TRBD1. V gave up 5 bases and J gave up 0 bases; unmatched junction bases: 9. This CDR3 contains 17 residues. CDR1 is SEHNR, CDR2 FQNEAQ, per germline (reference sequence). CDR3 protein: CASSPRTGDATNEKLFF. The CDR3 bases are TGTGCCAGCAGCCCCCGGACAGGCGACGCAACTAATGAAAAACTGTTTTTT.

This clonotype was observed at least ten times. The chain carries TRBV7-2 and TRBJ2-2, with D unresolved. The CDR3 is 15 amino acids. CDR1 and CDR2 from the germline V gene are SGHTA and FQGNSA. Trimming stripped 5 bases from V and 1 base from J, with 11 bases between. Written as DNA, the CDR3 is TGTGCCAGCAGCCTTGAGCTCCTGAACACCGGGGAGCTGTTTTTT. Residues: CASSLELLNTGELFF.

This clonotype appeared many times. The V and J genes are TRBV7-6 and TRBJ2-5, with TRBD2 as a possible D gene (6 bases). The CDR3 runs to 14 residues. Looked up from germline, CDR1 is SGHVS and CDR2 is FNYEAQ. Trimming removed 1 base at V and 2 bases at J, with 8 bases between. CDR3 nucleotides: TGTGCCAGCAGCTTAGGCGGGGTACAAGAGACCCAGTACTTC. It yields the protein CASSLGGVQETQYF. Combining the CDR3 with reference TRBV7-6 and TRBJ2-5 gives the whole variable domain GAGVSQSPRYKVTKRGQDVALRCDPISGHVSLYWYRQALGQGPEFLTYFNYEAQQDKSGLPNDRFSAERPEGSISTLTIQRTEQRDSAMYRCASSLGGVQETQYFGPGTRLLVL.

This clonotype was counted ten times or more. V and J are TRBV28 and TRBJ2-2; possible D gene TRBD2, 6 bases. The V gene lost 9 bases and the J gene lost 5 bases, with 16 bases spanning the gap. The germline gives CDR1 MDHEN, CDR2 SYDVKM. The CDR3 has 14 amino acids. DNA of the CDR3: TGTGCCAGTTACATCGGGGGTGTAACCGGGGAGCTGTTTTTT. Protein: CASYIGGVTGELFF.

This clonotype was recorded at least ten times. The chain couples TRBV7-2 to TRBJ1-1; a weak D match, TRBD1 (5 bases). This CDR3 region has 12 residues. V gave up 5 bases and J gave up 2 bases, with 6 bases separating them. Germline V lookup: CDR1 SGHTA, CDR2 FQGNSA. The CDR3 nucleotides read TGTGCCAGCAGCGGACATAACACTGAAGCTTTCTTT. It is translated as CASSGHNTEAFF.

This clonotype was recorded at least ten times. This chain joins TRBV7-2 and TRBJ1-1, with TRBD1 as a possible D gene (6 bases). The germline V and J ends were trimmed by 3 bases and 5 bases, with 22 bases remaining between them. CDR3 length: 17 amino acids. Germline V gives CDR1 SGHTA, CDR2 FQGNSA. CDR3 sequence reads: CASSFEDRFRERTEAFF. CDR3 nucleotide sequence: TGTGCCAGCAGCTTCGAGGACAGATTCCGGGAAAGGACTGAAGCTTTCTTT.